This T cell receptor beta chain originates from a study of shared clonotypes between healthy human individuals. Study summary: Each donor contributed plates that comprised three CD4 naive, three CD4 memory, two CD8 naive and one CD8 memory.

Comment on this clone: Other DNA sequences from this sample encode an identical CDR3 as well.

The table came from immunoSEQ multiplex PCR; TCRdb's copy has only in-frame clones and leaves some out. The data contain a few million clones, over 90% of them singletons. After removal of 9 bases from V and 2 bases from J, the junction contained 6 bases not matched to a gene. The CDR3 is made up of 13 amino acids. Per germline, CDR1 KGHSH and CDR2 LQKENI. Sequenced input: naive CD4+ T cells from PBMCs. Subset: CD45RA+ positively selected. This sequence joins TRBV18 and TRBJ2-5; TRBD1 matches 7 bases. The TCR originated in a man aged 18 to 35 in good health. Some clones in this sample may be carry-over from other donors' samples. CDR3 amino acids: CASSRDRQETQYF. The CDR3 nucleotides read TGTGCCAGTTCCAGGGACAGACAAGAGACCCAGTACTTC.